Listed below are T cell receptor beta chains from one sample, sequenced in a study of shared clonotypes between healthy human individuals. Only in-frame clones appear in the TCRdb table, and some are missing; sequencing was by immunoSEQ multiplex PCR. The repertoire has around 1,000,000 clones, about 72% of them found once; the top ten carry roughly 0.83%. What was sequenced was memory CD4+ T cells from PBMCs. These receptors originate from a man younger than 35 in good health. Some clones in this sample may be carry-over from other donors' samples. Each CDR3 is given with its conserved first and last residue. D genes are given only for firm matches. Expanded clones are given a class, and other clones once, few, many or no size at all.

D	J	size	V	DNA	CDR3
-	TRBJ2-7	-	TRBV28	TGTGCCAGCAGTTCGGGGGCTAGCGGCTCCTACGAGCAGTACTTC	CASSSGASGSYEQYF
TRBD1	TRBJ2-7	-	TRBV6-5	TGTGCCAGCAGCTTATACCGGACAGGGGCCTACGAGCAGTACTTC	CASSLYRTGAYEQYF
-	TRBJ1-4	-	TRBV30	TGTGCCTGGGGTAGCGCAAAACTGTTTTTT	CAWGSAKLFF
TRBD2	TRBJ2-1	-	TRBV6-4	TGTGCCAGCAGTGAGGAGGTAGCGGGAGTTAATGAGCAGTTCTTC	CASSEEVAGVNEQFF
-	TRBJ2-5	-	TRBV5-6	TGTGCCAGCAGGAAGACGGGGCTTCAAGAGACCCAGTACTTC	CASRKTGLQETQYF
-	TRBJ2-5	-	TRBV30	TGTGCCTGGAGTGGTGGGGGAGGGGGCCAAGAGACCCAGTACTTC	CAWSGGGGGQETQYF
TRBD1	TRBJ2-7	few	TRBV7-8	TGTGCCAGCAGCGCCGGACAGGACCCCTACGAGCAGTACTTC	CASSAGQDPYEQYF
-	TRBJ2-5	-	TRBV11-1	TGTGCCAGCAGCTTACGGCGCGGGCTCGAGACCCAGTACTTC	CASSLRRGLETQYF
-	TRBJ2-7	-	TRBV27	TGTGCCAGCAGCCAGAGATACTTC	CASSQRYF
TRBD2	TRBJ2-2	-	TRBV5-4	TGTGCCAGCAGCCCGACTAGCGGGAGGGGAGCCGGGGAGCTGTTTTTT	CASSPTSGRGAGELFF
TRBD1	TRBJ1-2	-	TRBV19	TGTGCCAGTAGTATCCCAGGGGGCGACTATGGCTACACCTTC	CASSIPGGDYGYTF
-	TRBJ1-2	-	TRBV4-2	TGTGCCAGCAGCCAAGATAGGCTTGGCTACACCTTC	CASSQDRLGYTF
TRBD2	TRBJ2-1	-	TRBV4-3	TGCGCCAGCGGCCAAGCGGGAGATTTCTACAATGAGCAGTTCTTC	CASGQAGDFYNEQFF
-	TRBJ2-3	-	TRBV7-9	TGTGCCAGCAGCTTTGGGAGGGGGGCCCAGACAGATACGCAGTATTTT	CASSFGRGAQTDTQYF
TRBD2	TRBJ2-7	many	TRBV29-1	TGCAGCGCACTAGCGGGAGCGATTTCCGAGCAGTACTTC	CSALAGAISEQYF
-	TRBJ2-1	-	TRBV7-2	TGTGCCAGCAGCTTAGCGAGCTCGGGGAATGAGCAGTTCTTC	CASSLASSGNEQFF
TRBD1	TRBJ2-7	-	TRBV5-1	TGCGCCAGCAGCTGGGGGACAGGCGAGCAGTACTTC	CASSWGTGEQYF
-	TRBJ2-7	-	TRBV5-6	TGTGCCAGCAGCTTTGGCCCAAGGGAGCAGTACTTC	CASSFGPREQYF
-	TRBJ2-2	-	TRBV7-3	TGTGCCAGCAGCTTATACTTTACCGGGGAGCTGTTTTTT	CASSLYFTGELFF
-	TRBJ2-2	-	TRBV2	TGTGCCAGCAGCCGACAGTTTTCCGGGGAGCTGTTTTTT	CASSRQFSGELFF
-	TRBJ2-5	few	TRBV30	TGTGCCTGGACATACCCGAACCAAGAGACCCAGTACTTC	CAWTYPNQETQYF
-	TRBJ2-5	-	TRBV9	TGTGCCAGCAGCGTAGGCAGGGAGGAGACCCAGTACTTC	CASSVGREETQYF
-	TRBJ1-2	-	TRBV28	TGTGCCAGCAGTTCCGGTTTGGGTGGTGGCTACACCTTC	CASSSGLGGGYTF
-	TRBJ2-3	-	TRBV12-5	TGTGCTAGTGGGAATTGGGACACAGATACGCAGTATTTT	CASGNWDTDTQYF
TRBD2	TRBJ2-1	-	TRBV27	TGTGCCAGCAGTCCCACGGGACTAGCGGTTCCCTACAATGAGCAGTTCTTC	CASSPTGLAVPYNEQFF
TRBD2	TRBJ2-2	-	TRBV7-6	TGTGCCAGCAGCCCCGTCCCCGAGCGGGGGATCACCGGGGAGCTGTTTTTT	CASSPVPERGITGELFF
-	TRBJ2-1	-	TRBV5-1	TGCGCCAGCAGCTTGGAAAGGAGCTCCTACAATGAGCAGTTCTTC	CASSLERSSYNEQFF
-	TRBJ2-5	few	TRBV29-1	TGCAGCGTTGTGCGGAGGGAAGAGACCCAGTACTTC	CSVVRREETQYF
TRBD2	TRBJ2-7	-	TRBV14	TGTGCCAGCAGCGGTAGCGGGAGGGCCTCCGAGCAGTACTTC	CASSGSGRASEQYF
-	TRBJ2-1	-	TRBV28	TGTGCCAGCGAAAAAGTCTGGAGCTCCTACAATGAGCAGTTCTTC	CASEKVWSSYNEQFF
-	TRBJ1-2	-	TRBV6-6	TGTGCCAGCAGTTCCCCTCCTGAGATCGGCTACACCTTC	CASSSPPEIGYTF
-	TRBJ2-5	-	TRBV5-6	TGTGCCAGCAGCTTGGAGGCAGGCCATTGGGAGACCCAGTACTTC	CASSLEAGHWETQYF
-	TRBJ2-5	-	TRBV14	TGTGCCAGCAGCCAAGTGACCAGGCCTTTCCTTCAGTACTTC	CASSQVTRPFLQYF
-	TRBJ2-2	-	TRBV12-5	TGTGCTAGTGGTTTGGGGGCGGCTGCCCGAGGGGAGCTGTTTTTT	CASGLGAAARGELFF
-	TRBJ1-1	-	TRBV19	TGTGCCAGTAGGGCCGGGACTCCGAACACTGAAGCTTTCTTT	CASRAGTPNTEAFF
-	TRBJ2-1	-	TRBV11-2	TGTGCCAGCAGCTTTTTCAATGAGCAGTTCTTC	CASSFFNEQFF
TRBD1	TRBJ2-5	-	TRBV6-5	TGTGCCAGCAGTTACTCGAACGGACAGGGCCAAGAGACCCAGTACTTC	CASSYSNGQGQETQYF
TRBD2	TRBJ2-1	few	TRBV30	TGTGCCTGGGGACTAGCGGGAGGGTTTTATGAGCAGTTCTTC	CAWGLAGGFYEQFF
-	TRBJ2-7	-	TRBV5-1	TGCGCCAGCAGCTTGGGAATTATCGATACAGGGAGCTCCTACGAGCAGTACTTC	CASSLGIIDTGSSYEQYF
TRBD1	TRBJ1-2	-	TRBV16	TGTGCCAGCAGCCGCTCAGAACAGGGGGCAAATGGCTACACCTTC	CASSRSEQGANGYTF
-	TRBJ2-2	-	TRBV11-2	TGTGCCAGCAGCTTCCGGGCGGTTCCGAGTTCGAACACCGGGGAGCTGTTTTTT	CASSFRAVPSSNTGELFF
-	TRBJ2-7	-	TRBV7-2	TGTGCCAGCAGCTTATTTCAGGGGACGATCTCCTACGAGCAGTACTTC	CASSLFQGTISYEQYF
-	TRBJ1-1	-	TRBV7-9	TGTGCCACCGGCGTGGGGGGCACTGAAGCTTTCTTT	CATGVGGTEAFF
TRBD2	TRBJ2-1	-	TRBV5-4	TGTGCCAGCAGCGGAGGGACTAGCGGGAGAGGGTACAATGAGCAGTTCTTC	CASSGGTSGRGYNEQFF